This T cell receptor (beta chain) was recovered during a study of graft-versus-host responses after intestinal transplantation. In the study overall: All recipients were given anti-thymocyte globulin induction, and tacrolimus and steroids were then administered for three to four years. Study outcomes and limitations: Patients with graft-donor T cell macrochimerism had high graft-versus-host to host-versus-graft clonal ratios in allografts. GvH clones appeared in recipient marrow, some first in ileum or blood.

The method was immunoSEQ multiplex PCR; TCRdb's version includes in-frame clones alone and lacks a portion of them. The sample carries 85,000 to 100,000 clones, roughly 90% recorded once. On this clone: As yet, its antigen is unknown.

The germline V and J ends were trimmed by 6 bases and 14 bases, with 17 bases remaining between them. The CDR3 has 13 residues. Germline values: CDR1 SGHTA, CDR2 FQGNSA. The sample consisted of unstimulated CD8+ T cells sorted from spleen or lymph node cells, taken before transplant. The chain recombines TRBV7-2 with TRBJ1-6, with D unclear. This receptor was obtained from a human donor who was the organ donor for an intestinal transplant. Here the CDR3 DNA reads TGTGCCAGCAGGCCGGGATCACAAAGGGCCCTCCACTTT. This sequence encodes CASRPGSQRALHF.